This T cell receptor (beta chain) was documented in a study of OX40 agonist ivuxolimab in advanced cancers. General notes on the study: Ivuxolimab, which targeted the costimulatory receptor OX40 (CD134), was an agonistic, fully human IgG2 monoclonal antibody. Intravenous ivuxolimab was administered to patients every 2 weeks at six dose levels: 0.01, 0.1, 0.3, 1.5, 3 and 10 mg/kg. Among the approximately 54 dose-escalation patients, around 19 had hepatocellular carcinoma, 15 or so melanoma, 9 renal cell carcinoma and 9 head and neck cancer. In the dose-escalation cohort, approximately 82% of patients were male, and the mean age was approximately 60 years, with a range of about 23 to 85. Patients were allowed to have had prior anti-PD-1, anti-PD-L1 or anti-CTLA-4 therapy, and 40% to 45% of the dose-escalation patients had previously received checkpoint inhibitors. Three dose-escalation patients achieved partial responses, one with hepatocellular carcinoma and two with cutaneous melanoma. Peripheral TCRbeta sequencing aimed to test whether ivuxolimab altered TCR sequence diversity and caused clonal T-cell expansion. The monotherapy dose-escalation portion (N of about 57 patients) of the phase I ivuxolimab trial is reported in the paper.

What the work shows at the level of the full study, not this receptor alone: The antigen specificity of the peripheral T cells that underwent clonal expansion was not determined. In the 0.1-3.0 mg/kg groups, partial responders were among the patients with the lowest normalized peripheral clonal expansion, particularly in CD8+ T cells. At doses of 0.1 to 3.0 mg/kg, clonal expansion of both CD4+ and CD8+ blood T cells was observed from baseline to week 6. On average, CD8+ T cells showed more expanded clones than CD4+ T cells after ivuxolimab. Low levels of normalized T-cell clonal expansion were also seen in some patients who did not respond.

The trial excluded patients who had a history of autoimmune disease or were on systemic immunosuppression. Peripheral blood for TCR sequencing was collected from all dose cohorts at baseline, on cycle 4 day 1, and on cycle 7 day 1. The samples were taken from a phase I, first-in-human, multicenter, open-label dose-escalation trial of ivuxolimab. Adults with locally advanced or metastatic melanoma, renal cell, hepatocellular, or head and neck squamous cell carcinoma were enrolled in the trial. Before TCR sequencing, CD4+ T cells and CD8+ T cells were sorted from peripheral blood as separate populations. The CDR3 has 12 amino acids, counting the end cysteine and phenylalanine. Solely the CDR3 DNA is kept, with 36 bases framed from the first base. Deletion took 6 bases off V and 10 bases off J, with a span of 13 bases between the germline ends. The germline V gene supplies CDR1 KGHSH and CDR2 LQKENI.

To sequence the TCRbeta CDR3 region, genomic DNA was isolated from the sorted cells. The immunoSEQ Assay was used to sequence the TCRbeta CDR3 regions. TCRdb's version of the immuneACCESS table is confined to in-frame rearrangements and falls short of the full clone set. An unresolved V gene accounts for under half of the shortfall where checked; the remainder is of unknown origin. Present in this sample are about 100,000 clones, 75% to 95% of which were seen just once. In total, the top ten clones hold roughly 0.56% of the sample. As for this clone: Its antigen has not been determined. No base quality values were provided; no much bigger clone lies one nucleotide off.

The chain couples TRBV18 to TRBJ2-1, with TRBD2 as a weak D call on 6 bases. The source of this sequence is an adult with an advanced solid tumor such as melanoma, head and neck, liver or kidney cancer. The sample here was CD4+ or CD8+ T cells sorted from blood, taken in a trial of the OX40 agonist ivuxolimab. In nucleotide form, the sequence is TGTGCCAGCTCGCGGGGCACGCGAGAGCAGTTCTTC. This codes for CASSRGTREQFF.